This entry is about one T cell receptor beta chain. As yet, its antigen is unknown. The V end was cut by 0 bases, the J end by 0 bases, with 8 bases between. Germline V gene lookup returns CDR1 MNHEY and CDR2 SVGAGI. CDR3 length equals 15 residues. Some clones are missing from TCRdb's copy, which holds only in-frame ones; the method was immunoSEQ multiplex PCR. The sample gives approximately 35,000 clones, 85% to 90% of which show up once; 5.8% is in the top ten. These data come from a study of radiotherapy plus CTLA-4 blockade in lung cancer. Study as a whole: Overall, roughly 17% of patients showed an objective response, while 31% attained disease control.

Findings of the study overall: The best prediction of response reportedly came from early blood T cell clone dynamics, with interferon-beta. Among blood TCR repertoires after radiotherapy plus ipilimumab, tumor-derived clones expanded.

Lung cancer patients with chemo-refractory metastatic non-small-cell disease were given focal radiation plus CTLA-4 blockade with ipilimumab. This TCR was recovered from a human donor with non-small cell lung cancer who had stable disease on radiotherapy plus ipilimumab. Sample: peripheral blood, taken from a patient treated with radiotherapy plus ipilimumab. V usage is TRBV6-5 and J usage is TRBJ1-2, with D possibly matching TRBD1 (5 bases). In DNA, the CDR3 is TGTGCCAGCAGTTACTCGACAGAGACTAACTATGGCTACACCTTC. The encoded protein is CASSYSTETNYGYTF.